Listed below are T cell receptor beta chains from one sample, sequenced in a study of preoperative IRX-2 immunotherapy in early breast cancer. Repertoires were generated with immunoSEQ multiplex PCR, while TCRdb's copy carries only in-frame clones and drops some. The repertoire consists of 95,000 to 100,000 clones, with 75% to 90% occurring once and the leading ten covering approximately 2%. The sequenced sample was tumor tissue, obtained after IRX-2 immunotherapy. The receptors shown here come from a human donor with breast cancer. Both conserved end residues are part of each CDR3. The order of the fields is V gene, D gene, J gene, clone size, CDR3 DNA, CDR3 protein. D genes are given only for firm matches. Rows may omit the clone size; those that give it use once, few, many or a size class.

V gene: TRBV2
D gene: TRBD1
J gene: TRBJ1-4
clone size: NA
CDR3 DNA: TGTGCCAGCAGTGAAAATACAGGGGGTTTCGGAAAACTGTTTTTT
CDR3 protein: CASSENTGGFGKLFF

V gene: TRBV15
D gene: TRBD2
J gene: TRBJ2-3
clone size: NA
CDR3 DNA: TGTGCCACCAGCCATAGCGGGAACACAGATACGCAGTATTTT
CDR3 protein: CATSHSGNTDTQYF

V gene: TRBV22-1
D gene: NA
J gene: TRBJ2-5
clone size: NA
CDR3 DNA: TGTGCCAGCAGTAGAGGGGGGAGAAACCAAGAGACCCAGTACTTC
CDR3 protein: CASSRGGRNQETQYF

V gene: TRBV28
D gene: NA
J gene: TRBJ2-7
clone size: NA
CDR3 DNA: TGTGCCAGCAGGCGAAGGGACCATACCTACGAGCAGTACTTC
CDR3 protein: CASRRRDHTYEQYF

V gene: TRBV22-1
D gene: NA
J gene: TRBJ2-3
clone size: NA
CDR3 DNA: TGTGCCAGCACCGGTCCGGGGGCGATCACAGATACGCAGTATTTT
CDR3 protein: CASTGPGAITDTQYF

V gene: TRBV5-1
D gene: TRBD2
J gene: TRBJ2-2
clone size: NA
CDR3 DNA: TGCGCCAGCAGCTTGGCCGCAGGGACTAGCGACCTCGCGAACACCGGGGAGCTGTTTTTT
CDR3 protein: CASSLAAGTSDLANTGELFF

V gene: TRBV30
D gene: NA
J gene: TRBJ1-1
clone size: NA
CDR3 DNA: TGTGCCTGGAGTGTAGGGTGGACCACTGAAGCTTTCTTT
CDR3 protein: CAWSVGWTTEAFF

V gene: TRBV11-3
D gene: TRBD1
J gene: TRBJ2-7
clone size: few
CDR3 DNA: TGTGCCAGCAGCTTTCGGGACAGGGGAAACGAGCAGTACTTC
CDR3 protein: CASSFRDRGNEQYF

V gene: TRBV19
D gene: TRBD1
J gene: TRBJ1-2
clone size: few
CDR3 DNA: TGTGCCAGTAGTCCGGGACAGGGGTATGGCTACACCTTC
CDR3 protein: CASSPGQGYGYTF

V gene: TRBV19
D gene: NA
J gene: TRBJ1-2
clone size: NA
CDR3 DNA: TGTGCCAGTAGTACGCTAGACGGCTACACCTTC
CDR3 protein: CASSTLDGYTF

V gene: TRBV11-3
D gene: TRBD1
J gene: TRBJ2-6
clone size: few
CDR3 DNA: TGTGCCAGCAGCCAATCCTCAGTTTACAGGGGGTTCCCCGGGGCCAACGTCCTGACTTTC
CDR3 protein: CASSQSSVYRGFPGANVLTF

V gene: TRBV6-8
D gene: NA
J gene: TRBJ2-7
clone size: NA
CDR3 DNA: TGTGCCAGCAGTTACAGGTCAGACCTCTACGAGCAGTACTTC
CDR3 protein: CASSYRSDLYEQYF

V gene: TRBV5-1
D gene: NA
J gene: TRBJ2-6
clone size: NA
CDR3 DNA: TGCGCCAGCAGCTTGAAGGGAACCGGGGCCAACGTCCTGACTTTC
CDR3 protein: CASSLKGTGANVLTF

V gene: TRBV5-1
D gene: NA
J gene: TRBJ2-7
clone size: few
CDR3 DNA: TGCGCCAGCAGCGCCGGGGCGGGGCAGTGGAGACTCGAGCAGTACTTC
CDR3 protein: CASSAGAGQWRLEQYF

V gene: TRBV1
D gene: NA
J gene: TRBJ2-1
clone size: NA
CDR3 DNA: TGCGCCAGCAGCCACCCTCTAGCGGGGGTCTCCAGCTCCTACAATGAGCAGTTCTTC
CDR3 protein: CASSHPLAGVSSSYNEQFF

V gene: TRBV19
D gene: TRBD2
J gene: TRBJ2-1
clone size: NA
CDR3 DNA: TGTGCCAGTAATAGACGGGAGGGCCACAATGAGCAGTTCTTC
CDR3 protein: CASNRREGHNEQFF

V gene: TRBV5-1
D gene: TRBD1
J gene: TRBJ2-5
clone size: NA
CDR3 DNA: TGCGCCAGCAGTTCGGGACAGGGAGGAGAGACCCAGTACTTC
CDR3 protein: CASSSGQGGETQYF

V gene: TRBV28
D gene: NA
J gene: TRBJ1-5
clone size: NA
CDR3 DNA: TGTGCCAGCAGTTTAGGGACAACCCGGTGGCAGCCCCAGCATTTT
CDR3 protein: CASSLGTTRWQPQHF

V gene: TRBV28
D gene: TRBD2
J gene: TRBJ2-4
clone size: NA
CDR3 DNA: TGTGCCAGTGGAACTAGCGGAATAGCCAAAAACATTCAGTACTTC
CDR3 protein: CASGTSGIAKNIQYF

V gene: TRBV5-1
D gene: NA
J gene: TRBJ1-1
clone size: NA
CDR3 DNA: TGCGCCAGCAGCTTGGTAGCGGGTGAGTCTGAAGCTTTCTTT
CDR3 protein: CASSLVAGESEAFF

V gene: TRBV28
D gene: TRBD1
J gene: TRBJ2-1
clone size: NA
CDR3 DNA: TGTGCCAGCAGTCCGGGACAGGTCCTAAACAATGAGCAGTTCTTC
CDR3 protein: CASSPGQVLNNEQFF

V gene: TRBV5-1
D gene: TRBD2
J gene: TRBJ2-1
clone size: NA
CDR3 DNA: TGCGCCAGCAGCTTGGCCCGTGGGCTAGCGGATTACAATGAGCAGTTCTTC
CDR3 protein: CASSLARGLADYNEQFF

V gene: TRBV19
D gene: NA
J gene: TRBJ2-3
clone size: NA
CDR3 DNA: TGTGCCAGTAGTCCCTTCTTAAACACAGATACGCAGTATTTT
CDR3 protein: CASSPFLNTDTQYF

V gene: TRBV6-8
D gene: NA
J gene: TRBJ1-6
clone size: NA
CDR3 DNA: TGTGCCAGCAGCGCGCAGAATTCACCCCTCCACTTT
CDR3 protein: CASSAQNSPLHF

V gene: TRBV11-3
D gene: TRBD1
J gene: TRBJ1-4
clone size: NA
CDR3 DNA: TGTGCCAGCAGCCGACAGGGGGCGAGAACTAATGAAAAACTGTTTTTT
CDR3 protein: CASSRQGARTNEKLFF

V gene: TRBV10-3
D gene: NA
J gene: TRBJ1-4
clone size: NA
CDR3 DNA: TGTGCCATCAGTGAGTCAGGGACAAAAAATGAAAAACTGTTTTTT
CDR3 protein: CAISESGTKNEKLFF

V gene: TRBV11-3
D gene: TRBD1
J gene: TRBJ2-1
clone size: NA
CDR3 DNA: TGTGCCAGCAGCTTTATTGGGGACAGCAGCTACAATGAGCAGTTCTTC
CDR3 protein: CASSFIGDSSYNEQFF

V gene: TRBV7-6
D gene: TRBD1
J gene: TRBJ2-1
clone size: NA
CDR3 DNA: TGTGCCAGCAGCTACGGACAGGGCTCCTACAATGAGCAGTTCTTC
CDR3 protein: CASSYGQGSYNEQFF

V gene: TRBV19
D gene: NA
J gene: TRBJ1-1
clone size: NA
CDR3 DNA: TGTGCCAGTACCGTAACAGGGAGCGTGAACACTGAAGCTTTCTTT
CDR3 protein: CASTVTGSVNTEAFF

V gene: TRBV6-8
D gene: NA
J gene: TRBJ1-2
clone size: NA
CDR3 DNA: TGTGCCAGTACGACAGGCCCTCTATATGGCTACACCTTC
CDR3 protein: CASTTGPLYGYTF

V gene: TRBV5-1
D gene: NA
J gene: TRBJ1-4
clone size: once
CDR3 DNA: TGCGCCAGCAGCTTGGTGGGAAGAGTAAATGAAAAACTGTTTTTT
CDR3 protein: CASSLVGRVNEKLFF

V gene: TRBV28
D gene: NA
J gene: TRBJ1-2
clone size: NA
CDR3 DNA: TGTGCCAACCACCCTGGGGGGGAAGGCATGGGTGGCTACACCTTC
CDR3 protein: CANHPGGEGMGGYTF

V gene: TRBV5-1
D gene: NA
J gene: TRBJ1-1
clone size: NA
CDR3 DNA: TGCGCCAGCAGCCCCTCCCATGGAGGGAACACTGAAGCTTTCTTT
CDR3 protein: CASSPSHGGNTEAFF

V gene: TRBV28
D gene: TRBD2
J gene: TRBJ2-7
clone size: NA
CDR3 DNA: TGTGCCAGCAGTTTTCGGACTATAGCGGGAGGATCCGAGCAGTACTTC
CDR3 protein: CASSFRTIAGGSEQYF

V gene: TRBV19
D gene: NA
J gene: TRBJ1-2
clone size: NA
CDR3 DNA: TGTGCCAGTAGTATGGGGTTCCAATCCACCTTC
CDR3 protein: CASSMGFQSTF

V gene: TRBV28
D gene: NA
J gene: TRBJ1-6
clone size: NA
CDR3 DNA: TGTGCCAGCAGTTTACCAACGGGGGTTAATTCACCCCTCCACTTT
CDR3 protein: CASSLPTGVNSPLHF

V gene: TRBV12-5
D gene: NA
J gene: TRBJ2-3
clone size: NA
CDR3 DNA: TGTGCTAGTGGTTTGGAAATACGGACAGATACGCAGTATTTT
CDR3 protein: CASGLEIRTDTQYF

V gene: TRBV5-1
D gene: TRBD1
J gene: TRBJ1-1
clone size: NA
CDR3 DNA: TGCGCCAGCAGCTCACAGGGGGGGAACACTGAAGCTTTCTTT
CDR3 protein: CASSSQGGNTEAFF

V gene: TRBV6-8
D gene: NA
J gene: TRBJ2-3
clone size: NA
CDR3 DNA: TGTGCCAGCAGGACGGAGAACACAGATACGCAGTATTTT
CDR3 protein: CASRTENTDTQYF

V gene: TRBV6-8
D gene: NA
J gene: TRBJ1-5
clone size: few
CDR3 DNA: TGTGCCAGCAGGGGGCGGACAGCGGGCAATCAGCCCCAGCATTTT
CDR3 protein: CASRGRTAGNQPQHF

V gene: TRBV5-1
D gene: TRBD2
J gene: TRBJ2-2
clone size: once
CDR3 DNA: TGCGCCAGCAGGCCCCTGGCGGGAGGAATGAACGGGGAGCTGTTTTTT
CDR3 protein: CASRPLAGGMNGELFF

V gene: TRBV10-1
D gene: NA
J gene: TRBJ2-5
clone size: NA
CDR3 DNA: TGCGCCAGCAGTGATAACGAGCAAGAGACCCAGTACTTC
CDR3 protein: CASSDNEQETQYF

V gene: TRBV14
D gene: NA
J gene: TRBJ2-1
clone size: few
CDR3 DNA: TGTGCCAGCAGCCACTTAGACCCCATCACAAATGAGCAGTTCTTC
CDR3 protein: CASSHLDPITNEQFF

V gene: TRBV14
D gene: NA
J gene: TRBJ2-5
clone size: NA
CDR3 DNA: TGTGCCAGCAGCCATGAGGTGGAGACCCAGTACTTC
CDR3 protein: CASSHEVETQYF

V gene: TRBV28
D gene: NA
J gene: TRBJ1-4
clone size: NA
CDR3 DNA: TGTGCCAGCAGTTTAGATACAACTAATGAAAAACTGTTTTTT
CDR3 protein: CASSLDTTNEKLFF

V gene: TRBV11-3
D gene: NA
J gene: TRBJ2-5
clone size: medium-sized
CDR3 DNA: TGTGCCAGCAGCCAAGGGCAGGGAGCAGAGACCCAGTACTTC
CDR3 protein: CASSQGQGAETQYF

V gene: TRBV10-1
D gene: NA
J gene: TRBJ2-7
clone size: once
CDR3 DNA: TGCGCCGCAAGAACAGGGTCCGAGCAGTACTTC
CDR3 protein: CAARTGSEQYF

V gene: TRBV10-2
D gene: NA
J gene: TRBJ2-7
clone size: NA
CDR3 DNA: TGCGCCAGCAGCCCCCTTAGGAGCTCCTACGAGCAGTACTTC
CDR3 protein: CASSPLRSSYEQYF

V gene: TRBV5-1
D gene: NA
J gene: TRBJ1-5
clone size: NA
CDR3 DNA: TGCGCCAGCAGCTTTGGGGTATCTAAATTTGCCCAGCATTTT
CDR3 protein: CASSFGVSKFAQHF

V gene: TRBV7-6
D gene: NA
J gene: TRBJ2-7
clone size: NA
CDR3 DNA: TGTGCCAGCAGCCCTAGAACGACAAGGGGAGGACTCTCCTACGAGCAGTACTTC
CDR3 protein: CASSPRTTRGGLSYEQYF

V gene: TRBV28
D gene: TRBD2
J gene: TRBJ2-7
clone size: once
CDR3 DNA: TGTGCCAGCAGTGCGGGGGCCTACGAGCAGTACTTC
CDR3 protein: CASSAGAYEQYF

V gene: TRBV6-8
D gene: NA
J gene: TRBJ2-1
clone size: NA
CDR3 DNA: TGTGCCAGCGCCAAGGGGACGGTAAGGCTGGGCAATGAGCAGTTCTTC
CDR3 protein: CASAKGTVRLGNEQFF

V gene: TRBV30
D gene: TRBD2
J gene: TRBJ2-6
clone size: NA
CDR3 DNA: TGTGCCTGGACGCGGGGGGGCGGTGGGGCCAACGTCCTGACTTTC
CDR3 protein: CAWTRGGGGANVLTF

V gene: TRBV29-1
D gene: TRBD1
J gene: TRBJ1-1
clone size: few
CDR3 DNA: TGCAGCGTACGGACAGGTTACACTGAAGCTTTCTTT
CDR3 protein: CSVRTGYTEAFF

V gene: TRBV4-1
D gene: NA
J gene: TRBJ2-7
clone size: NA
CDR3 DNA: TGCGTCAGCAGCCCTAGAGCGGGTATTAACCCCAACGAGCAGTACTTC
CDR3 protein: CVSSPRAGINPNEQYF

V gene: TRBV11-3
D gene: NA
J gene: TRBJ1-4
clone size: NA
CDR3 DNA: TGTGCCAGCAGCTTGGCCTCAGGGAATAATGAAAAACTGTTTTTT
CDR3 protein: CASSLASGNNEKLFF

V gene: TRBV6-8
D gene: NA
J gene: TRBJ1-1
clone size: NA
CDR3 DNA: TGTGCCAGCAGTTACTCGTCCTACTCTTTAGGGGGGGGAACTGAAGCTTTCTTT
CDR3 protein: CASSYSSYSLGGGTEAFF